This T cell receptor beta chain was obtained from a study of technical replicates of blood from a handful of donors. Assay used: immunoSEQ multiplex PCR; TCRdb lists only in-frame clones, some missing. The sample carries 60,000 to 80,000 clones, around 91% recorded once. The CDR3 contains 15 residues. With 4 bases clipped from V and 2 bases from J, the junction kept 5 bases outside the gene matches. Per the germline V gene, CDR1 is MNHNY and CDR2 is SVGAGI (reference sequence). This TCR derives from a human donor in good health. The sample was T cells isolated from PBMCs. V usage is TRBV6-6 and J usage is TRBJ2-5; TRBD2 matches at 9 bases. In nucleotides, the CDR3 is TGTGCCAGCAGTTCGTTAGCGGGAGTGCAAGAGACCCAGTACTTC. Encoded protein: CASSSLAGVQETQYF.